What follows describes a single TCR beta chain. Its antigen is not known. This sample stems from a study of OX40 agonist ivuxolimab in advanced cancers. Profiled with immunoSEQ multiplex PCR; TCRdb holds only in-frame clones, not every one. The sample has tens of thousands of clones; approximately 87% are singletons. CDR1 SGHAT and CDR2 FQNNGV come from the germline V gene. The V end lost 3 bases, the J end lost 4 bases, and 4 bases lay between the germline ends. This CDR3 is 12 amino acids long. General study points: Researchers did not determine the expanded peripheral T cells' antigen specificity.

Sequenced here: CD4+ or CD8+ T cells sorted from blood, sampled in a trial of the OX40 agonist ivuxolimab. The source of this sequence is an adult with an advanced solid tumor such as melanoma, head and neck, liver or kidney cancer. The chain couples TRBV11-2 to TRBJ2-1; unclear D gene. DNA for the CDR3: TGTGCCAGCAGCTTGCGATACAATGAGCAGTTCTTC. Its translation is CASSLRYNEQFF.